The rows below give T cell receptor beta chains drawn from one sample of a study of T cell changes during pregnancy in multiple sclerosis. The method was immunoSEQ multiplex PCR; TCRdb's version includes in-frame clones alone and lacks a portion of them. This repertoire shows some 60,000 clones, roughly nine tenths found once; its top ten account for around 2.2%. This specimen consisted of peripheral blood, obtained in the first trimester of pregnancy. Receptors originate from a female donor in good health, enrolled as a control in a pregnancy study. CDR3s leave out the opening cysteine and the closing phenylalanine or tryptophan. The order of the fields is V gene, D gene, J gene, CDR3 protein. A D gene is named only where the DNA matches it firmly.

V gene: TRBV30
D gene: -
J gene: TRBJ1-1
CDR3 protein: AWSVGGTEAF

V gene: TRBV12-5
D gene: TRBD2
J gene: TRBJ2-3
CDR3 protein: ASVLGTSGYTDTQY

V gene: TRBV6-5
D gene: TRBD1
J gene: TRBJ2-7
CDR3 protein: ASSYYRTGIEQY

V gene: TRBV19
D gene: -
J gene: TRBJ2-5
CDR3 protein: ASSSSLARQETQY

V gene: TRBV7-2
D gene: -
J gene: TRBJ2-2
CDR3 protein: ASSLGLAHLSGELF

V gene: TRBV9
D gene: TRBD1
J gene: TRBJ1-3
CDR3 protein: ASNKGTGRNTIY

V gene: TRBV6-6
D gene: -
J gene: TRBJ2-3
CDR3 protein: ASKPLGDTQY

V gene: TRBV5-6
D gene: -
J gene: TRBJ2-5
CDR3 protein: ASSLPEETQY

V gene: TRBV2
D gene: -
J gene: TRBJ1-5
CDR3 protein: ASSETAGPQH

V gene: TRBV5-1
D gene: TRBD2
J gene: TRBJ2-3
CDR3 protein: ASSFRGSGGSDTQY

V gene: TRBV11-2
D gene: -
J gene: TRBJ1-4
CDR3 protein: ASSFARQDEKLF

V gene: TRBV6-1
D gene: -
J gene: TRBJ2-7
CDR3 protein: ASSGGSYEQY

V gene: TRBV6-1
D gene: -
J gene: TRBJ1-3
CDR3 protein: ASSGGARNTIY

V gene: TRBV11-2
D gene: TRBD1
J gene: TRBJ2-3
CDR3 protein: ASSPGTGLDTDTQY

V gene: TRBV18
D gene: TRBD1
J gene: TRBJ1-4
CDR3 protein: ASSPLPPGTGEREKLF

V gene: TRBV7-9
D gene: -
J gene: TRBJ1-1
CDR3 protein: ASTYWLGGTTNTEAF

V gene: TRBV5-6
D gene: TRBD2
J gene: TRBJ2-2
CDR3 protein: ASSKGLVPLGELF